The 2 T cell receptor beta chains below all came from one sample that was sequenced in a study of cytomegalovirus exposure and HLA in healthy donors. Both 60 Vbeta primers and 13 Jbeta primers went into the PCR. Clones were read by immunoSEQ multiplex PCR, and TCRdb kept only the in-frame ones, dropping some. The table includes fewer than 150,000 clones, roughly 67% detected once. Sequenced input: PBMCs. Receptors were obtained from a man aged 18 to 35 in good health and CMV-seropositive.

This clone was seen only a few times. CDR3 coding DNA: TGTGCCAGCAGACCGAACAGGGATTCTAGCACAGATACGCAGTATTTT. Translated, it gives CASRPNRDSSTDTQYF. This rearrangement joins TRBV7-2 to TRBJ2-3; weak D call: TRBD1 (6 bases). V lost 6 bases and J 0 bases, leaving 16 bases between the germline ends. The CDR3 is 16 residues long. Germline assignment: CDR1 SGHTA and CDR2 FQGNSA. Together with reference TRBV7-2 and TRBJ2-3, the CDR3 gives the full variable domain: GAGVSQSPSNKVTEKGKDVELRCDPISGHTALYWYRQSLGQGLEFLIYFQGNSAPDKSGLPSDRFSAERTGGSVSTLTIQRTQQEDSAVYLCASRPNRDSSTDTQYFGPGTRLTVL.

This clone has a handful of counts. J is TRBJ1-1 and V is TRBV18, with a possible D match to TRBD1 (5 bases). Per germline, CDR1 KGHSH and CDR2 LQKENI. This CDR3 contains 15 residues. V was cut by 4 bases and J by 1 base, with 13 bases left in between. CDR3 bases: TGTGCCAGCTCACGACAGTCGCATCAGAACACTGAAGCTTTCTTT. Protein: CASSRQSHQNTEAFF.